This T cell receptor (beta chain) stems from a study of cytomegalovirus exposure and HLA in healthy donors. Study findings and constraints: Later analysis associated a missense DCLRE1C variant with TCR beta V- and J-gene trimming. For cytomegalovirus status, the classifier reportedly gave diagnoses with high specificity and sensitivity.

As to this clone: As yet, its antigen is unknown.

The V end lost 3 bases, the J end lost 8 bases, and 14 bases lay between the germline ends. The CDR3 has 13 amino acids. Looked up from germline, CDR1 is GTSNPN and CDR2 is SVGIG (reference sequence). PCR used 60 Vbeta primers and 13 Jbeta primers. TCRdb keeps only in-frame clones here, not all; method: immunoSEQ multiplex PCR. The table includes some 150,000 clones, around 85% detected once. What was sequenced was PBMCs. This TCR was recovered from a woman aged 30 to 39 in good health and CMV-seronegative. The V call is TRBV30, the J call TRBJ2-4; TRBD2 might be the D (6 bases). CDR3 region: CAWSDGGIDIQYF. As DNA, the CDR3 is TGTGCCTGGAGCGACGGGGGTATTGACATTCAGTACTTC.